This is a list of T cell receptor beta chains from one sample in a study of T cell responses to AZD1222 COVID-19 vaccine. TCRdb's copy holds only in-frame clones and misses some; the assay was immunoSEQ multiplex PCR. The data show approximately 100,000 clones, roughly nine tenths seen once. The sample in question was peripheral blood, obtained 28 days after the second AZD1222 dose. All receptors come from an adult who received the AZD1222 COVID-19 vaccine. CDR3s include the opening cysteine and the closing phenylalanine or tryptophan. D genes are given only for firm matches. Clone size, where shown, is once, few, many, or a class for clones that have expanded.

v_gene	len	abundance	d_gene	j_gene	CDR3aa	CDR3nt
TRBV27	13	once	.	TRBJ1-2	CASRPRIGTGYTF	TGTGCCAGCAGGCCGAGGATCGGCACAGGCTACACCTTC
TRBV4-3	18	.	TRBD2	TRBJ2-3	CASSQGPTSGRVADTQYF	TGCGCCAGCAGCCAAGGACCCACTAGCGGGAGGGTAGCAGATACGCAGTATTTT
TRBV6-2/TRBV6-3	15	.	.	TRBJ2-2	CASSYGYASTGELFF	TGTGCCAGCAGTTATGGCTACGCTTCCACCGGGGAGCTGTTTTTT
TRBV29-1	12	.	TRBD2	TRBJ2-1	CSGLAGAVEQFF	TGCAGCGGACTAGCGGGAGCGGTTGAGCAGTTCTTC
TRBV14	12	.	.	TRBJ2-3	CASSHNRVTQYF	TGTGCCAGCAGCCACAACAGGGTTACGCAGTATTTT
TRBV7-2	15	.	.	TRBJ2-1	CASSLVQERYNEQFF	TGTGCCAGCAGCTTAGTTCAGGAGCGATACAATGAGCAGTTCTTC
TRBV10-3	16	once	.	TRBJ2-5	CAISVNRTGLQETQYF	TGTGCCATCAGTGTAAATAGGACGGGGCTCCAAGAGACCCAGTACTTC
TRBV28	15	.	TRBD2	TRBJ2-3	CASSSRLAGTGTQYF	TGTGCCAGCAGTTCTCGACTAGCGGGAACCGGTACGCAGTATTTT
TRBV7-3	16	.	.	TRBJ2-1	CASSLTLPGAPNEQFF	TGTGCCAGCAGCTTAACCCTCCCGGGAGCGCCCAATGAGCAGTTCTTC
TRBV27	15	.	.	TRBJ2-1	CASSGWYSSYNEQFF	TGTGCCAGCAGTGGCTGGTACAGCTCCTACAATGAGCAGTTCTTC
TRBV6-2/TRBV6-3	15	.	.	TRBJ2-7	CASSYSRTKYYEQYF	TGTGCCAGCAGTTACTCGAGGACTAAATACTACGAGCAGTACTTC
TRBV6-1	14	.	.	TRBJ1-1	CASSEDRADTEAFF	TGTGCCAGCAGTGAGGACAGAGCCGACACTGAAGCTTTCTTT
TRBV3-1/TRBV3-2	16	.	.	TRBJ1-3	CASSQIEGSSGNTIYF	TGTGCCAGCAGCCAAATCGAGGGAAGCTCTGGAAACACCATATATTTT
TRBV20-1	11	.	.	TRBJ1-1	CSAGGVTEAFF	TGCAGTGCTGGGGGGGTAACTGAAGCTTTCTTT
TRBV5-1	16	once	TRBD1	TRBJ1-2	CASSSTNRGLSKGYTF	TGCGCCAGCAGCTCTACCAACAGGGGGTTGTCAAAGGGCTACACCTTC
TRBV6-4	16	once	TRBD2	TRBJ2-2	CASSQLAGDHTGELFF	TGTGCCAGCAGTCAACTAGCGGGTGACCACACCGGGGAGCTGTTTTTT
TRBV20-1	17	.	TRBD2	TRBJ2-7	CSASPPGVSGGIYEQYF	TGCAGTGCTAGTCCCCCAGGGGTTAGCGGGGGCATCTACGAGCAGTACTTC
TRBV19	15	.	TRBD1	TRBJ1-3	CASSSGQGTGNTIYF	TGTGCCAGTAGTAGTGGACAGGGAACTGGAAACACCATATATTTT
TRBV7-2	14	.	TRBD1	TRBJ2-7	CASSSQGAAYEQYF	TGTGCCAGCAGCTCCCAGGGGGCAGCCTACGAGCAGTACTTC
TRBV5-1	16	few	TRBD2	TRBJ2-1	CASSLAPARGLNEQFF	TGCGCCAGCAGCTTGGCCCCGGCGCGGGGGTTAAATGAGCAGTTCTTC
TRBV28	12	.	.	TRBJ1-2	CASSLDPNGYTF	TGTGCCAGCAGTTTAGATCCCAACGGCTACACCTTC
TRBV27	14	.	.	TRBJ1-6	CASSFNSYNSPLHF	TGTGCCAGCAGTTTCAACTCCTATAATTCACCCCTCCACTTT
TRBV3-1/TRBV3-2	12	.	.	TRBJ1-4	CASSEYDEKLFF	TGTGCCAGCTCCGAATACGATGAAAAACTGTTTTTT
TRBV5-6	15	.	.	TRBJ1-1	CASSLDRGVYTEAFF	TGTGCCAGCAGCTTGGATCGGGGTGTTTACACTGAAGCTTTCTTT
TRBV2	14	.	.	TRBJ2-7	CASSEALGANEQYF	TGTGCCAGCAGTGAAGCGCTTGGGGCGAACGAGCAGTACTTC
TRBV10-3	15	.	.	TRBJ1-4	CAISEANKANEKLFF	TGTGCCATCAGTGAGGCTAATAAGGCTAATGAAAAACTGTTTTTT
TRBV7-9	15	.	TRBD1	TRBJ2-7	CASSLGRTGSYEQYF	TGTGCCAGCAGCTTGGGTCGGACAGGCTCCTACGAGCAGTACTTC
TRBV19	12	.	.	TRBJ1-1	CASSGAGTEAFF	TGTGCCAGTAGCGGCGCGGGAACTGAAGCTTTCTTT
TRBV28	16	.	TRBD1	TRBJ1-3	CASSWYGQGRRNTIYF	TGTGCCAGCAGTTGGTACGGACAGGGCCGAAGAAACACCATATATTTT
TRBV19	13	few	.	TRBJ2-5	CASSITGKETQYF	TGTGCCAGTAGTATAACAGGGAAAGAGACCCAGTACTTC
TRBV5-1	16	once	TRBD1	TRBJ2-5	CASSSNWDRAQGTQYF	TGCGCCAGCAGCTCAAATTGGGACAGGGCTCAGGGGACCCAGTACTTC
TRBV19	16	few	TRBD2	TRBJ2-1	CASSSPGTSGFNEQFF	TGTGCCAGTAGTAGCCCCGGGACTAGCGGATTCAATGAGCAGTTCTTC
TRBV6-4	15	once	TRBD2	TRBJ2-1	CASSGGLAGNNEQFF	TGTGCCAGCAGTGGGGGACTAGCGGGAAACAATGAGCAGTTCTTC
TRBV5-4	13	few	.	TRBJ2-3	CASSFGGRDTQYF	TGTGCCAGCAGCTTTGGGGGGAGAGATACGCAGTATTTT
TRBV6-5	14	.	TRBD1	TRBJ2-7	CASSYSGTGSEQYF	TGTGCCAGCAGTTACTCCGGGACAGGGAGCGAGCAGTACTTC
TRBV5-6	12	few	TRBD2	TRBJ2-1	CASSLSGRVGFF	TGTGCCAGCAGCTTGAGTGGGAGGGTGGGGTTCTTC
TRBV24-1	17	.	.	TRBJ2-2	CATSDLFSGANTGELFF	TGTGCCACCAGTGATTTGTTCAGCGGAGCGAACACCGGGGAGCTGTTTTTT
TRBV9	15	.	.	TRBJ2-2	CASSVVTGESGELFF	TGTGCCAGCAGCGTAGTTACAGGAGAGTCCGGGGAGCTGTTTTTT
TRBV6-5	15	.	.	TRBJ1-6	CASSKGEGPNSPLHF	TGTGCCAGCAGCAAAGGGGAGGGACCTAATTCACCCCTCCACTTT
TRBV18	16	once	TRBD2	TRBJ2-2	CASSPSAGGPSGELFF	TGTGCCAGCTCACCATCCGCGGGAGGGCCAAGCGGGGAGCTGTTTTTT
TRBV7-9	12	.	.	TRBJ1-5	CASSLNYQPQHF	TGTGCCAGCAGCTTGAATTATCAGCCCCAGCATTTT
TRBV29-1	18	.	.	TRBJ1-2	CSVEDGPGHMSANYGYTF	TGCAGCGTTGAAGATGGACCGGGACATATGTCAGCTAACTATGGCTACACCTTC
TRBV6-2/TRBV6-3	16	.	TRBD2	TRBJ2-3	CASSSLAGPVSDTQYF	TGTGCCAGCAGTAGTTTAGCGGGACCGGTATCAGATACGCAGTATTTT
TRBV5-6	12	.	.	TRBJ1-6	CASSLAPSNLHF	TGTGCCAGCAGCTTGGCTCCATCGAACCTCCACTTT
TRBV5-1	14	.	.	TRBJ1-5	CASRLDLGNQPQHF	TGCGCCAGCAGACTCGACCTGGGCAATCAGCCCCAGCATTTT
TRBV9	16	.	.	TRBJ2-1	CASSGLSGVSYNEQFF	TGTGCCAGCAGCGGGCTTTCGGGTGTCTCCTACAATGAGCAGTTCTTC
TRBV30	14	.	TRBD1	TRBJ1-3	CAWSGQGDQNTIYF	TGTGCCTGGAGTGGACAGGGGGACCAAAACACCATATATTTT